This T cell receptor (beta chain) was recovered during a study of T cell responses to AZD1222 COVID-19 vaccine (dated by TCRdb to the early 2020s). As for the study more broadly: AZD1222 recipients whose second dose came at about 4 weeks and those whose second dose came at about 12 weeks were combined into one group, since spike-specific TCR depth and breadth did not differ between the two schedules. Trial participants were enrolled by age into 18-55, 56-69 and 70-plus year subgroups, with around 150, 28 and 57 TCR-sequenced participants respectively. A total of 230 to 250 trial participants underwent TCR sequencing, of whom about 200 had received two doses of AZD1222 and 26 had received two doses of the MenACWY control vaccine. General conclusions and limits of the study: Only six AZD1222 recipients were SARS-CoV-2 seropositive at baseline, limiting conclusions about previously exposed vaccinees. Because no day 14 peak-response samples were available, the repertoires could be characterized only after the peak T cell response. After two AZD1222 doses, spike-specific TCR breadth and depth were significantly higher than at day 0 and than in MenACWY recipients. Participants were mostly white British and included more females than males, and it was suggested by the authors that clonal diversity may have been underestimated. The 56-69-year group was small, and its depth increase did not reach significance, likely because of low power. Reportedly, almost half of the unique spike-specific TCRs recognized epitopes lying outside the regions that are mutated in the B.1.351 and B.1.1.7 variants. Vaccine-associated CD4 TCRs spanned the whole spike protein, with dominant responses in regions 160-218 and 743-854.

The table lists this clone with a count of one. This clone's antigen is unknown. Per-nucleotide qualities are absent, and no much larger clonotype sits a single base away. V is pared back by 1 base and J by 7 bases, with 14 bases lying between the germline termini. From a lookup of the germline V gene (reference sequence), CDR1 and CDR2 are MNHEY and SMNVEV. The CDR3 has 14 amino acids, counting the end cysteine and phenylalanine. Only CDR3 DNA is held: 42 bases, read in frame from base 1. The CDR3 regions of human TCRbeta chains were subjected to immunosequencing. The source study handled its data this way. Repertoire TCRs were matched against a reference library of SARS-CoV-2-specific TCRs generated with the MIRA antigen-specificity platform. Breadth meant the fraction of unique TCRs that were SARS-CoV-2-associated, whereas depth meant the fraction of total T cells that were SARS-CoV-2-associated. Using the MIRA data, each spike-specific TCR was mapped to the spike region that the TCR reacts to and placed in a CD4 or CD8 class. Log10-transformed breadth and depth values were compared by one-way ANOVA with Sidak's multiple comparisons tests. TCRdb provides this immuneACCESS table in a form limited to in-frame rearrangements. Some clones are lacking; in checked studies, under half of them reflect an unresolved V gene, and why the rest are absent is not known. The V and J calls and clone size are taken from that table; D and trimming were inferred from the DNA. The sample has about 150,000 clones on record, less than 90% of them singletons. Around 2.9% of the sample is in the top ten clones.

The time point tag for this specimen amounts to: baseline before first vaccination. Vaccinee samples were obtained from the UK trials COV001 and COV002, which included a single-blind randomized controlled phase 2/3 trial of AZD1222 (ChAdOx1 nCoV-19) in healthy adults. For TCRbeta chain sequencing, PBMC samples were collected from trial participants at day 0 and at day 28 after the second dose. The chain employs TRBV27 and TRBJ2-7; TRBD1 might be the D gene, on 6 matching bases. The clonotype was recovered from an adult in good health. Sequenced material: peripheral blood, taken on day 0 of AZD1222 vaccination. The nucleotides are TGTGCCAGCAGTTTATACCGGACAGTAGAAGAGCAGTACTTC. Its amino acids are CASSLYRTVEEQYF.